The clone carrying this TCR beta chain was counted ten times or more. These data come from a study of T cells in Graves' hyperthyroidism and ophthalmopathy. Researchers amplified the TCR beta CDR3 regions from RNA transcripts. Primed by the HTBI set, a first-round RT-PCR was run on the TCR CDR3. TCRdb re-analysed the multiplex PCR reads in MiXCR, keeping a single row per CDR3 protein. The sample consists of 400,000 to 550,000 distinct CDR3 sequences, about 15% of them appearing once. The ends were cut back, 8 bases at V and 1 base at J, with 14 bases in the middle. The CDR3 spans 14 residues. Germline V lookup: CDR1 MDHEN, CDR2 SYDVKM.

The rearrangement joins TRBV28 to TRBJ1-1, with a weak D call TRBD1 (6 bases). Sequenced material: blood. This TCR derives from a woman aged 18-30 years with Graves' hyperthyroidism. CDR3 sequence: CASYEGGPNTEAFF. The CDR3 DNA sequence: TGTGCCAGCTATGAGGGGGGGCCGAACACTGAAGCTTTCTTT.